The 5 T cell receptor beta chains below all came from one sample that was sequenced in a study of regulatory T cells in long-lasting Graves disease. Documented time point: newly diagnosed GD, antithyroid drugs for less than 3 months. PBMCs provided the RNA from which the TCR library was made. Assembly of TCR beta libraries relied on iRepertoire HTBI primers together with Arm-PCR of CDR3 regions. TCRdb re-called the multiplex PCR reads with MiXCR, one entry per CDR3 protein. The table has around 250,000 distinct CDR3 sequences, roughly 18% seen once. The same data also contributed to another study, on T cells in Graves' hyperthyroidism and ophthalmopathy.

The material sequenced was peripheral blood mononuclear cells (PBMCs), taken at new diagnosis, from a patient treated with antithyroid drugs. Receptors were obtained from a woman in her twenties or thirties with Graves disease.

This clonotype was seen many times. The rearrangement links TRBV18 to TRBJ1-6; D might be TRBD1 (6 bases). V shed 7 bases and J shed 7 bases, with 11 bases lying between them. Germline CDR1 KGHSH, CDR2 LQKENI. The CDR3 consists of 13 residues. CDR3 amino acids: CASLIGQNSPLHF. The DNA for the CDR3 is TGTGCCAGCTTAATTGGACAGAATTCACCCCTCCACTTT. The full variable domain, rest sourced from reference TRBV18 and TRBJ1-6, is NAGVMQNPRHLVRRRGQEARLRCSPMKGHSHVYWYRQLPEEGLKFMVYLQKENIIDESGMPKERFSAEFPKEGPSILRIQQVVRGDSAAYFCASLIGQNSPLHFGNGTRLTVT.

For this clonotype: Given a far larger clone just one base away, this is likely a sequencing read error. The rearrangement links TRBV11-2 to TRBJ2-7; D gene ambiguous. The CDR3 length is 14 residues. V was clipped by 6 bases and J by 5 bases, with 17 bases between them. In germline, CDR1 is SGHAT, CDR2 FQNNGV. The CDR3 DNA reads TGTGCCAGCAGTGATCCCGACAATCGAGACGAGCAGTACTTC. This codes for CASSDPDNRDEQYF.

The chain is built from TRBV6-1 and TRBJ2-4; D remains unclear. This CDR3 is built from 13 residues. V shed 10 bases and J shed 6 bases, with 16 bases lying between them. Germline V gene lookup returns CDR1 MNHNS and CDR2 SASEGT. In DNA, the CDR3 is TGTGCCATCGTTGAAGGGTTCGGAAACATTCAGTACTTC. Translating it yields CAIVEGFGNIQYF.

A remark on this clonotype: A read error may explain this, as a much larger clone is one base away. This rearrangement joins TRBV7-9 to TRBJ1-2, with D perhaps TRBD1 (5 bases). This CDR3 comprises 17 residues. Between the trimmed V and J ends, which lost 1 base and 2 bases, there was a span of 17 bases. Germline V gene lookup returns CDR1 SEHNR and CDR2 FQNEAQ (reference sequence). The CDR3 here is CASSLVLGTEANYGYTF. CDR3 sequence (DNA): TGTGCCAGCAGCTTAGTTTTAGGGACGGAGGCAAACTATGGCTACACCTTC.

This clonotype was seen at least ten times. At one end the junction does not follow the germline gene, possibly because of a read error. This chain links TRBV3-1 with TRBJ2-7, with TRBD2 matching 10 bases. Germline CDR1 is LGHDT and CDR2 is YNNKEL (reference sequence). This CDR3 is built from 14 residues. CDR3: CASSSSGTSVGLYF. In nucleotides, the CDR3 is TGTGCCAGCAGCTCATCCGGGACTAGCGTGGGTCTATATTTC.